This T cell receptor (beta chain) emerged from a study of long-term antiretroviral therapy in people with HIV (dated by TCRdb to 2021 to 2024). Study-wide context: The earliest samples were collected about a decade before the 2015 WHO recommendation for immediate ART, when ART was typically delayed until CD4 counts fell. Eleven of the 30 participants with HIV were female. This retrospective serial study examined whether starting ART and sustained HIV suppression were associated with changes in the composition and diversity of the TRB repertoire in peripheral blood. A total of 192 cryopreserved PBMC samples were contributed to the cohort by 30 adults with confirmed HIV infection, with samples collected serially over a mean of approximately 6 years (range 1-12). Test extractions of a monoclonal T-cell line alongside fewer than 40 polyclonal samples showed no cross-contamination during QIAcube processing. Paper-wide results and their limitations: Compared with controls, HIV repertoires had narrower CDR3 length ranges, and the network structure pointed to an antigen-experienced repertoire that shifted only slightly toward naive after ART. Expanded TRB clones identified before ART initiation dominated the repertoire at all time points, although this dominance fluctuated and declined in many PLHIV after ART. Starting ART was linked to a significant rise in TRB diversity, yet even after long-term ART the diversity remained significantly lower than in transplant donor controls. Inferences about post-ART repertoire changes were limited because no data were available on ART adherence, viral resistance or therapy changes. The samples were dated from about 2003 to 2017, and the ART regimens that were used may be less effective than current ART regimens. Because pre-ART samples had limited cell numbers, profiling was done on unsorted PBMC rather than on sorted CD4+ and CD8+ T cells. Since PBMC availability was limited, sequencing covered only the TCR beta chain, with no alpha chain pairing.

Taken from the germline V gene, the CDR1 and CDR2 loops are MNHEY and SVGAGI. Trimming at the junction amounts to 4 bases on V and 3 bases on J, and the germline ends lie 16 bases apart. The CDR3 covers 16 residues, taking in both the cysteine and the phenylalanine. The sequence is cut down to CDR3 DNA, 48 bases in frame from base 1. Participants were included only if at least one PBMC sample before ART initiation and at least two post-ART samples were available. Every participant with HIV received treatment in the United States of America. Cryopreserved samples of 1-10 million PBMC were thawed and washed before DNA extraction. At the time of the earliest PBMC sample, participants with HIV were aged between roughly 20 and 55 years. Each participant contributed PBMC samples from 1-4 timepoints before ART initiation and 2-8 timepoints after ART initiation, with a median of 7 samples. Serial HIV viral load, CD4+ T-cell count, ART history and demographic data were obtained for every participant. Genomic DNA was extracted from unsorted PBMC with a Qiagen kit on a QIAcube, processed in batches of 12 samples.

Remarks on this clone: There is no known antigen for this receptor. The sample holds no much larger clone one base away, and base qualities are not on file.

Sequencing of the TRB variable region was done with the immunoSEQ hsTCRB v3.0 assay at survey level resolution. The targeted TRB sequencing depth was about 40,000-55,000 T-cell genomes per sample. An Illumina MiSeq with a v3 150-cycle kit was used to sequence the pooled TRB libraries. The authors' pipeline ran thus. Repertoire analysis was run in R within a reproducible Nextflow workflow that covered QC, data transformation and analysis. LymphoSeq2, an R package for exploring AIRR-Seq data, was used to implement custom analyses. After excluding a few samples that yielded fewer than 5000 total TRB sequences, approximately 180 HIV repertoires remained for analysis. Among the 190 or so HIV repertoires that were kept, roughly 58 were collected before ART initiation and roughly 130 were collected after ART initiation. Repertoires were downsampled to 5000 TRB nucleotide sequences, with summary statistics averaged over 100 downsampling iterations. Only TRB sequences with CDR3 regions of at least seven amino acids were retained for analysis. Two measures captured diversity: a Shannon entropy-derived clonality score and the Gini coefficient. In the repertoire networks, any two of the top 5000 CDR3 amino acid sequences were connected whenever the two sequences differed by an edit distance of one. For TRB CDR3 amino acid sequences, GLIPH2 was used to predict antigen specificity groups and MHC restriction. To flag known associations with CMV, EBV, HIV or tissue antigens, CDR3 amino acid sequences were compared against VDJdb and McPAS-TCR. Pre-ART, post-ART and control groups were compared with Wilcoxon signed-rank tests and Holm-Bonferroni correction. This immuneACCESS table, as held by TCRdb, lists in-frame sequences with V and J called but not all clones. Of the missing ones, under half trace to an unresolved V gene in checked studies; the others have no known cause. From that table come the V and J calls and clone size; the DNA was used to work out D and trimming. For this sample the table gives tens of thousands of clones, of which approximately 95% were detected only once. 3% to 3.5% of the sample is held by the ten biggest clonotypes.

Sequenced here: unsorted PBMCs, sampled 5.3 years after starting antiretroviral therapy. The receptor comes from a man in his fifties or sixties with HIV. Recombination linked TRBV6-5 to TRBJ1-5, with TRBD1 as a weak D call on 5 bases. The nucleotide sequence reads TGTGCCAGCAGTTCCCGGGGCCCGTATACCAATCAGCCCCAGCATTTT. This encodes CASSSRGPYTNQPQHF.